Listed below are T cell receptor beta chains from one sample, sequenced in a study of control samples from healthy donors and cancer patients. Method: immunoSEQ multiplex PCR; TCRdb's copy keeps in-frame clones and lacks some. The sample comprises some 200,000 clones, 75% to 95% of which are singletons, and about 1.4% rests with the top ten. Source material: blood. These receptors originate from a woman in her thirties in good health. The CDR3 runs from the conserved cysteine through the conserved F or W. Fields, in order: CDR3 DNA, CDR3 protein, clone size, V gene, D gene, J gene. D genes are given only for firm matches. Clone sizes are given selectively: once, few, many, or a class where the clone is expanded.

DNA: TGCGCCAGCAGTTTGGCGACTAGCTACGAGCAGTACTTC
CDR3: CASSLATSYEQYF
size: once
V: TRBV5-1
D: NA
J: TRBJ2-7

DNA: TGTGCCAGCAGGGGGAACACTGAAGCTTTCTTT
CDR3: CASRGNTEAFF
size: NA
V: TRBV6-5
D: NA
J: TRBJ1-1

DNA: TGTGCCAGCAGTTTAGGCGGGGCGGGGTACAATGAGCAGTTCTTC
CDR3: CASSLGGAGYNEQFF
size: NA
V: TRBV28
D: NA
J: TRBJ2-1

DNA: TGTGCCAGCAGTTTACGGGCTAGCGGGGGCCCTTACAATGAGCAGTTCTTC
CDR3: CASSLRASGGPYNEQFF
size: NA
V: TRBV27
D: TRBD2
J: TRBJ2-1

DNA: TGTGCCAGCAGCTTAGCTGGACTAGCGGGAGGGGATGAGCAGTTCTTC
CDR3: CASSLAGLAGGDEQFF
size: NA
V: TRBV7-9
D: TRBD2
J: TRBJ2-1

DNA: TGTGCCAGCAGCAAAGGGACGTACGCGAACACCGGGGAGCTGTTTTTT
CDR3: CASSKGTYANTGELFF
size: NA
V: TRBV21-1
D: NA
J: TRBJ2-2

DNA: TGTGCCAGCAGCCAAGTAGCGGGAGACACAGATACGCAGTATTTT
CDR3: CASSQVAGDTDTQYF
size: NA
V: TRBV3-1/TRBV3-2
D: TRBD2
J: TRBJ2-3

DNA: TGTGCCAGCAGCTTCGGCACCTTACAAGAGACCCAGTACTTC
CDR3: CASSFGTLQETQYF
size: NA
V: TRBV5-5
D: NA
J: TRBJ2-5

DNA: TGTGCCAGCAGTCTCGACAGCCTCTCCTACGAGCAGTACTTC
CDR3: CASSLDSLSYEQYF
size: NA
V: TRBV6-2/TRBV6-3
D: NA
J: TRBJ2-7

DNA: TGCGCCAGCGCGGACTCTGGGGCCAACGTCCTGACTTTC
CDR3: CASADSGANVLTF
size: NA
V: TRBV10-2
D: NA
J: TRBJ2-6

DNA: TGCGCCAGCAGCCCGGTAGCGGGAGGTCCAGATACGCAGTATTTT
CDR3: CASSPVAGGPDTQYF
size: NA
V: TRBV5-1
D: TRBD2
J: TRBJ2-3

DNA: TGTGCCAGCAGCTTAGTGGAAGTCGTTGAGACCCAGTACTTC
CDR3: CASSLVEVVETQYF
size: NA
V: TRBV7-9
D: NA
J: TRBJ2-5

DNA: TGCACCAGCAGTTTTAGCAATCAGCCCCAGCATTTT
CDR3: CTSSFSNQPQHF
size: many
V: TRBV1
D: NA
J: TRBJ1-5

DNA: TGCGCCAGCAGCTTTGACACAAACTATGGCTACACCTTC
CDR3: CASSFDTNYGYTF
size: NA
V: TRBV5-1
D: NA
J: TRBJ1-2

DNA: TGTGCCAGCAGTGACTCCGACGGATTCTCCTACGAGCAGTACTTC
CDR3: CASSDSDGFSYEQYF
size: NA
V: TRBV6-5
D: NA
J: TRBJ2-7

DNA: TGTGCCAGCAGCTTAGAGGGGGGCGCAAGAAACGAGCAGTACTTC
CDR3: CASSLEGGARNEQYF
size: NA
V: TRBV7-2
D: NA
J: TRBJ2-7

DNA: TGTGCCACCAGTGACGGGTCTGGGGCCAACGTCCTGACTTTC
CDR3: CATSDGSGANVLTF
size: few
V: TRBV24-1
D: NA
J: TRBJ2-6

DNA: TGTGCCAGTAGTGGGAGGACAGATACGCAGTATTTT
CDR3: CASSGRTDTQYF
size: NA
V: TRBV19
D: NA
J: TRBJ2-3

DNA: TGTGCCAGCAGCTTAGCGAGAAGGGGGGATAGCAATCAGCCCCAGCATTTT
CDR3: CASSLARRGDSNQPQHF
size: few
V: TRBV7-9
D: NA
J: TRBJ1-5

DNA: TGTGCCAGCAGCTCGGGACGAGGGAACTATGGCTACACCTTC
CDR3: CASSSGRGNYGYTF
size: NA
V: TRBV7-2
D: NA
J: TRBJ1-2

DNA: TGTGCCAGCATCCTGACTAGCGGCGCAGATACGCAGTATTTT
CDR3: CASILTSGADTQYF
size: NA
V: TRBV5-5
D: TRBD2
J: TRBJ2-3

DNA: TGTGCCACCAGTGATGAAGGGACTAGCGGGAGGAGGGGAGATACGCAGTATTTT
CDR3: CATSDEGTSGRRGDTQYF
size: NA
V: TRBV24-1
D: TRBD2
J: TRBJ2-3

DNA: TGTGCCAGCAGTTCCGGGACAGTTAGAGATGAGCAGTTCTTC
CDR3: CASSSGTVRDEQFF
size: NA
V: TRBV28
D: TRBD1
J: TRBJ2-1

DNA: TGTGCCAGCAGTTTAACCAACTATGGCTACACCTTC
CDR3: CASSLTNYGYTF
size: NA
V: TRBV12-3/TRBV12-4
D: NA
J: TRBJ1-2

DNA: TGCGCCAGCAGCTTGGAAGGTAGCAATCAGCCCCAGCATTTT
CDR3: CASSLEGSNQPQHF
size: NA
V: TRBV5-1
D: NA
J: TRBJ1-5

DNA: TGTGCCAGCAGTCCTCCGGACAGGGAGTCTTCACCCCTCCACTTT
CDR3: CASSPPDRESSPLHF
size: NA
V: TRBV28
D: TRBD1
J: TRBJ1-6

DNA: TGTGCCAGCAGTGACGGACTAGCGGGGGTAGATACGCAGTATTTT
CDR3: CASSDGLAGVDTQYF
size: NA
V: TRBV2
D: TRBD2
J: TRBJ2-3

DNA: TGTGCCAGCAGTGACTCGAGAGACAGGGGGTCGAACACTGAAGCTTTCTTT
CDR3: CASSDSRDRGSNTEAFF
size: NA
V: TRBV6-4
D: TRBD1
J: TRBJ1-1

DNA: TGTGCCAGCAGCTTAGAGCGGGGAACAGATACGCAGTATTTT
CDR3: CASSLERGTDTQYF
size: NA
V: TRBV11-3
D: NA
J: TRBJ2-3

DNA: TGCGCCAGCAGCCAAACCGGGACAGCAAACACTGAAGCTTTCTTT
CDR3: CASSQTGTANTEAFF
size: NA
V: TRBV4-1
D: TRBD1
J: TRBJ1-1

DNA: TGTGCCAGCAGCCCCGGGACAGGGGGCCCAGATACGCAGTATTTT
CDR3: CASSPGTGGPDTQYF
size: NA
V: TRBV6-5
D: TRBD1
J: TRBJ2-3

DNA: TGTGCCAGCAGTTGGACTAGCGGGGGGTACGAGCAGTACTTC
CDR3: CASSWTSGGYEQYF
size: NA
V: TRBV27
D: TRBD2
J: TRBJ2-7

DNA: TGTGCTAGTGGTTTGGCCCCAGCGGGAGGGATTTACGAGCAGTACTTC
CDR3: CASGLAPAGGIYEQYF
size: NA
V: TRBV12-5
D: TRBD2
J: TRBJ2-7

DNA: TGCGCCAGCAGCCTTTGGTACGGGGGCAATCAGCCCCAGCATTTT
CDR3: CASSLWYGGNQPQHF
size: NA
V: TRBV5-1
D: NA
J: TRBJ1-5

DNA: TGCGCCAGCCGGGACGACCAAGAGACCCAGTACTTC
CDR3: CASRDDQETQYF
size: NA
V: TRBV5-1
D: NA
J: TRBJ2-5

DNA: TGTGCCAGCAGTTACGTCAGGGGGGCGCGGGAGACCCAGTACTTC
CDR3: CASSYVRGARETQYF
size: NA
V: TRBV6-5
D: NA
J: TRBJ2-5

DNA: TGCAGCGTAGGACAGGGATCAAGGGCGGGAGGAGAGACCCAGTACTTC
CDR3: CSVGQGSRAGGETQYF
size: NA
V: TRBV29-1
D: NA
J: TRBJ2-5

DNA: TGTGCCATCAGTGAGGAGCCCACAGATACGCAGTATTTT
CDR3: CAISEEPTDTQYF
size: once
V: TRBV10-3
D: NA
J: TRBJ2-3

DNA: TGTGCCAGCAGCTTAGCGGGAGGGGGTGAGACCCAGTACTTC
CDR3: CASSLAGGGETQYF
size: NA
V: TRBV7-2
D: NA
J: TRBJ2-5

DNA: TGCAGCGTTGGGGGGGGCAATCAGCCCCAGCATTTT
CDR3: CSVGGGNQPQHF
size: few
V: TRBV29-1
D: NA
J: TRBJ1-5

DNA: TGTGCCAGCAGCCAACAACAAGGAGCGACCGCAGATACGCAGTATTTT
CDR3: CASSQQQGATADTQYF
size: once
V: TRBV4-2
D: NA
J: TRBJ2-3

DNA: TGTGCCAGCAGCTCTAGCGGGGGGCCCTCCTACGAGCAGTACTTC
CDR3: CASSSSGGPSYEQYF
size: NA
V: TRBV7-9
D: TRBD2
J: TRBJ2-7

DNA: TGTGCCAGCAGTCCCGGGACTAGCGGCACAGATACGCAGTATTTT
CDR3: CASSPGTSGTDTQYF
size: NA
V: TRBV28
D: TRBD2
J: TRBJ2-3

DNA: TGTGCCAGCAGCCCCCGGACAGGGGCCTACGAGCAGTACTTC
CDR3: CASSPRTGAYEQYF
size: NA
V: TRBV9
D: TRBD1
J: TRBJ2-7